The T cell receptor beta chain described here comes from a study of T cell responses to AZD1222 COVID-19 vaccine. V was clipped by 1 base and J by 3 bases, with 13 bases between them. This CDR3 is 15 amino acids long. Germline assignment: CDR1 SGHRS and CDR2 YFSETQ. This clone was detected only once. Data came from immunoSEQ multiplex PCR; TCRdb stores just in-frame clones and leaves some out. The table shows about 50,000 clones, with approximately 85% occurring only once. This chain connects TRBV5-1 to TRBJ1-2; possible D gene TRBD1, 6 bases. This sequence originates from an adult in good health. Sample: peripheral blood, taken on day 0 of AZD1222 vaccination. The DNA of the CDR3 is TGCGCCAGCAGCTTGCGGTTGGAGGGGGACTATGGCTACACCTTC. It yields the protein CASSLRLEGDYGYTF.